Here is one TCR beta chain with its context. The data belong to a study of T-cell memory formation after mild COVID-19. TCRdb re-called the 5' RACE reads through MiXCR, storing one row per CDR3 protein. This table has over 450,000 distinct CDR3 sequences, roughly 21% appearing once. The V segment lost 6 bases and the J segment 2 bases; nucleotides outside the gene matches: 8. CDR1 and CDR2 (germline): SQVTM, ANQGSEA. This CDR3 is built from 14 residues. V gene TRBV29-1 combines with J gene TRBJ2-7; 9 bases agree with TRBD1. Specimen: PBMCs or a T cell subset sorted from them (not recorded which). The sequence derives from an adult woman who had mild COVID-19 (a few samples of this study predate the infection). Cell type and time point are not known. CDR3 amino acids: CSVQRQGGTYEQYF. Here the CDR3 DNA reads TGCAGCGTGCAACGACAGGGGGGAACCTACGAGCAGTACTTC.